This entry features one T cell receptor beta chain sequence. Its antigen is undetermined. The data derive from a study of cytomegalovirus exposure and HLA in healthy donors. About the research overall: Some 80 million unique TCRs from HLA-typed donors were held in an early data release. Overall study findings and caveats: Sequencing likely generated an artifact that appeared as a cluster of highly shared sequence variants. The authors later linked a missense DCLRE1C variant to TCR beta V- and J-gene trimming.

Germline V gene lookup returns CDR1 KGHSH and CDR2 LQKENI. The CDR3 runs to 15 residues. The germline V and J ends were trimmed by 3 bases and 0 bases, with 11 bases remaining between them. PCR used 60 Vbeta primers and 13 Jbeta primers. Profiled with immunoSEQ multiplex PCR; TCRdb holds only in-frame clones, not every one. The data show about 76,000 clones, more than 75% seen once. This clonotype was obtained from a male donor in good health and CMV-seropositive. The chain is built from TRBV18 and TRBJ1-1, with D possibly matching TRBD1 (6 bases). Sequencing was carried out using PBMCs. CDR3 loop: CASSPDRTMNTEAFF. The CDR3 DNA follows: TGTGCCAGCTCACCTGACAGGACGATGAACACTGAAGCTTTCTTT.